The clone carrying this TCR beta chain was counted between two and nine times. What it binds is unknown. Germline lookup yields CDR1 SQVTM and CDR2 ANQGSEA. The V end lost 4 bases, the J end lost 2 bases, and 12 bases lay between the germline ends. The CDR3 is 14 amino acids. The sample comes from a study of T-cell memory formation after mild COVID-19. Overall study: Across donors, TCR clusters were largely donor specific.

General observations from the study: Chiefly within CM and EM were the contracting CD4+ clones; CD8+ ones were within EMRA. Whether day 37 second-wave clones are SARS-CoV-2-specific was not confirmed.

The TCR alpha and TCR beta cDNA libraries, bearing sample barcodes and UMIs, were generated by 5'RACE using constant-segment primers. TCRdb reprocessed the 5' RACE reads via MiXCR and lists one record per CDR3 protein. The sample yields under 250,000 distinct CDR3 sequences, around 27% seen once. This TCR derives from an adult woman who had mild COVID-19 (a few samples of this study predate the infection). Cell type and time point are not known. Sequenced material: PBMCs or a T cell subset sorted from them (not recorded which). The rearrangement joins TRBV29-1 to TRBJ2-1, with a tentative D call TRBD1 (6 bases). CDR3 region: CSVVRQAPYNEQFF. Here the CDR3 DNA reads TGCAGCGTTGTACGACAGGCCCCCTACAATGAGCAGTTCTTC.